Below are 19 T cell receptor beta chains sequenced from a single sample in a study of monozygotic twins with cystic fibrosis. Here immunoSEQ multiplex PCR was the method, and the copy in TCRdb shows in-frame clones only, minus some. The sample has roughly 15,000 clones, 90% to 95% seen once. The sample taken for sequencing was blood. Source of these receptors: a girl aged 2 to 9 with cystic fibrosis.

The chain carries TRBV19 and TRBJ2-2; the match to TRBD1 covers 8 bases. V trimming: 5 bases; J trimming: 6 bases; junction bases outside the gene matches: 5. The V gene's germline CDR1 is LNHDA and CDR2 SQIVND (reference sequence). The CDR3 totals 14 residues. The CDR3 spells CASSGAGGAGELFF. CDR3 bases: TGTGCCAGTAGTGGGGCAGGGGGCGCCGGGGAGCTGTTTTTT.

The V and J genes are TRBV15 and TRBJ2-3, with 7 bases matching TRBD2. From germline, CDR1 is LNHNV and CDR2 YYDKDF (reference sequence). Trimming cost V 1 base and J 4 bases; bases outside gene matches: 5. The CDR3 covers 15 residues. In nucleotides, the CDR3 is TGTGCCACCAGCAGAGGGGGCGGGAGAGCAGATACGCAGTATTTT. Protein sequence: CATSRGGGRADTQYF. Combining the CDR3 with reference TRBV15 and TRBJ2-3 gives the whole variable domain DAMVIQNPRYQVTQFGKPVTLSCSQTLNHNVMYWYQQKSSQAPKLLFHYYDKDFNNEADTPDNFQSRRPNTSFCFLDIRSPGLGDTAMYLCATSRGGGRADTQYFGPGTRLTVL.

The chain couples TRBV30 to TRBJ2-2, with 8 bases lining up with TRBD1. The germline V gene has CDR1 GTSNPN and CDR2 SVGIG (reference sequence). This CDR3 is built from 14 residues. The V segment lost 8 bases and the J segment 4 bases; nucleotides outside the gene matches: 9. The CDR3 nucleotides read TGTGCCCTCGGGCAGGGGGCGGGCACCGGGGAGCTGTTTTTT. Protein: CALGQGAGTGELFF.

The chain is built from TRBV27 and TRBJ1-1, with D possibly being TRBD1 (6 bases). This CDR3 has 14 residues. Germline values: CDR1 MNHEY, CDR2 SMNVEV (reference sequence). Between the trimmed V and J ends, which lost 5 bases and 8 bases, there was a span of 18 bases. The chain's CDR3 is CASSPGSRGREAFF. CDR3 coding DNA: TGTGCCAGCAGTCCCGGGAGCAGGGGCAGGGAAGCTTTCTTT.

The genes are TRBV19 and TRBJ2-3; TRBD2 matches 10 bases. Per germline, CDR1 LNHDA and CDR2 SQIVND (reference sequence). The length of the CDR3 is 17 residues. Trimming at V came to 4 bases and at J to 3 bases, leaving 10 bases not matched to a gene. CDR3 DNA: TGTGCCAGTAGTACCTTAGGCCCTAGCGGGAGAACAGATACGCAGTATTTT. Translated: CASSTLGPSGRTDTQYF. Supplemented by reference TRBV19 and TRBJ2-3, the full variable domain reads DGGITQSPKYLFRKEGQNVTLSCEQNLNHDAMYWYRQDPGQGLRLIYYSQIVNDFQKGDIAEGYSVSREKKESFPLTVTSAQKNPTAFYLCASSTLGPSGRTDTQYFGPGTRLTVL.

This sequence joins TRBV7-9 and TRBJ1-1, with 11 bases fitting TRBD1. V trimming: 5 bases; J trimming: 4 bases; junction bases outside the gene matches: 3. Germline loops: CDR1 SEHNR, CDR2 FQNEAQ (reference sequence). CDR3 length: 14 residues. The CDR3 protein is CASSRDRGTTEAFF. The CDR3 bases are TGTGCCAGCAGCAGGGACAGGGGGACCACTGAAGCTTTCTTT.

This clone was seen only a few times. The CDR3 sequence is CASSVGDRAEAFF. The CDR3 region has the DNA TGTGCCAGCAGTGTAGGCGACAGGGCCGAAGCTTTCTTT. The V and J genes are TRBV6-1 and TRBJ1-1; 7 nucleotides agree with TRBD1. The CDR3 covers 13 residues. Germline CDR1 is MNHNS and CDR2 is SASEGT. Trimming cost V 4 bases and J 8 bases; bases outside gene matches: 7.

This clone showed up just once. The chain links TRBV5-6 to TRBJ1-1; D not certain. Germline CDR1 is SGHDT and CDR2 is YYEEEE. V was clipped by 0 bases and J by 4 bases, with 10 bases between them. The CDR3 length is 14 residues. In DNA form, the CDR3 reads TGTGCCAGCAGCTTGGGGCACTCGAGCACTGAAGCTTTCTTT. It yields the protein CASSLGHSSTEAFF.

This chain uses TRBV6-6 with TRBJ2-1, with D uncertain. Germline assignment: CDR1 MNHNY and CDR2 SVGAGI (reference sequence). The CDR3 consists of 12 residues. Trimming shortened V by 0 bases and J by 10 bases, and 7 bases separated the two germline ends. CDR3 sequence (DNA): TGTGCCAGCAGTTACTCGAACCCCGAGCAGTTCTTC. Translated: CASSYSNPEQFF.

The chain carries TRBV9 and TRBJ2-5, with 7 bases aligning to TRBD1. Germline lookup yields CDR1 SGDLS and CDR2 YYNGEE. The CDR3 spans 17 residues. V shed 0 bases, J shed 2 bases, and the junction held 10 bases outside the gene matches. In DNA, the CDR3 is TGTGCCAGCAGCGTAGATGCCGCAGGGGGATTACAAGAGACCCAGTACTTC. The encoded protein is CASSVDAAGGLQETQYF.

The chain is built from TRBV5-1 and TRBJ2-2; 12 bases match TRBD1. J gave up 0 bases and V 2 bases, and 2 bases lay outside the gene matches. This CDR3 is built from 17 residues. Germline V CDR1 and CDR2: SGHRS, YFSETQ. This CDR3 reads CASSLWDRGPNTGELFF. The DNA of the CDR3 is TGCGCCAGCAGCTTATGGGACAGGGGGCCGAACACCGGGGAGCTGTTTTTT.

The rearrangement joins TRBV6-5 to TRBJ2-4, with D tentatively TRBD1 or TRBD2 (5 bases each). The CDR3 spans 16 residues. CDR1 is MNHEY and CDR2 is SVGAGI in the germline V gene. Trimming took 4 bases from V and 2 from J, leaving 15 bases between them. This CDR3 is CASSLWGRGTKNIQYF. CDR3 sequence (DNA): TGTGCCAGCAGTTTATGGGGGAGAGGGACCAAAAACATTCAGTACTTC.

The V and J genes are TRBV6-5 and TRBJ2-7; D is unresolved. The CDR3 has 14 residues. V was pared by 6 bases and J by 5 bases, with 17 bases between. From germline, CDR1 is MNHEY and CDR2 SVGAGI. The CDR3 DNA sequence: TGTGCCAGCAGCTCAGATCCGGGTTTCCACGAGCAGTACTTC. Its translation is CASSSDPGFHEQYF.

The chain is built from TRBV5-6 and TRBJ1-1; TRBD1 matches 7 bases. The CDR3 loop spans 16 amino acids. The trim removed 2 bases at V and 0 bases at J, leaving 7 bases unmatched. Looked up from germline, CDR1 is SGHDT and CDR2 is YYEEEE. This chain's CDR3 is CASSFNRGRVNTEAFF. CDR3 nucleotide sequence: TGTGCCAGCAGCTTCAACAGGGGACGGGTGAACACTGAAGCTTTCTTT.

This rearrangement joins TRBV30 to TRBJ1-1; a weak D match, TRBD1 (6 bases). The CDR3 is 13 amino acids. CDR1 GTSNPN and CDR2 SVGIG come from the germline V gene (reference sequence). V lost 3 bases, J lost 3 bases, and 11 bases lay in between. The CDR3, as DNA: TGTGCCTGGAGCTACAGGGTCTACACTGAAGCTTTCTTT. Its protein is CAWSYRVYTEAFF. The full variable domain, in which reference TRBV30 and TRBJ1-1 provide the parts outside the CDR3, is SQTIHQWPATLVQPVGSPLSLECTVEGTSNPNLYWYRQAAGRGLQLLFYSVGIGQISSEVPQNLSASRPQDRQFILSSKKLLLSDSGFYLCAWSYRVYTEAFFGQGTRLTVV.

The gene calls are TRBV9 and TRBJ2-2; 7 bases match TRBD2. The CDR3 covers 16 residues. V dropped 0 bases and J dropped 5; count of bases not matched to a gene: 7. CDR1 and CDR2 from the germline V gene are SGDLS and YYNGEE. CDR3 DNA: TGTGCCAGCAGCGTAGGCAGCCTAGCGGCAACCGGGGAGCTGTTTTTT. Encoded protein: CASSVGSLAATGELFF.

The table lists this clone with a count of one. The V and J genes are TRBV7-3 and TRBJ2-5; 10 bases agree with TRBD1. V lost 3 bases and J lost 4; bases outside the gene matches: 5. Germline-derived CDR1 and CDR2 are SGHTA and FQGTGA. CDR3 length: 15 residues. In DNA, the CDR3 is TGTGCCAGCAGCTTCGACAGGGGGCGCGGAGAGACCCAGTACTTC. It encodes CASSFDRGRGETQYF.

This clone has a single count. This chain links TRBV7-2 with TRBJ2-7; D might be TRBD1 (6 bases). CDR3 length equals 14 residues. Trimming took 1 base from V and 4 from J, leaving 11 bases between them. CDR1 and CDR2 (germline): SGHTA, FQGNSA. CDR3 DNA sequence: TGTGCCAGCAGCTTAGTGGTCAGGGGATACGAGCAGTACTTC. Residues: CASSLVVRGYEQYF.

This chain links TRBV10-3 with TRBJ2-1; D is perhaps TRBD1 (6 bases). Germline V gene sequence: CDR1 ENHRY, CDR2 SYGVKD. With 4 bases removed from V and 6 bases from J, the gap between germline ends came to 7 bases. The CDR3 has 12 amino acids. In DNA, the CDR3 is TGTGCCATCAGTGGGACAGCCAATGAGCAGTTCTTC. Protein: CAISGTANEQFF.